The 9 T cell receptor beta chains below all came from one sample that was sequenced in a study of T-cell reconstitution after alpha-beta-depleted transplantation in children. The TCRbeta library incorporated unique molecular identifiers. TCRdb fed the PCR reads into MiXCR, producing one record per CDR3 protein. This table has 550,000 to 800,000 distinct CDR3 sequences, about an eighth appearing once. Sequenced here: PBMCs, sampled before TCRalphabeta/CD19-depleted stem cell transplant. The receptors were gathered from a girl aged 2-10 years with congenital amegakaryocytic thrombocytopenia, due to receive a stem cell transplant.

The rearrangement links TRBV10-3 to TRBJ2-6; perhaps TRBD2 as D (5 bases). The CDR3 covers 17 residues. V gave up 0 bases and J gave up 0 bases, with 9 bases separating them. CDR1 and CDR2 from the germline V gene are ENHRY and SYGVKD. The DNA for the CDR3 is TGTGCCATCAGTGAGTCACGCGGGTACTCTGGGGCCAACGTCCTGACTTTC. It codes for CAISESRGYSGANVLTF.

Ten or more counts support this clonotype. J is TRBJ2-5 and V is TRBV20-1, with 10 positions matching TRBD2. V trimming: 6 bases; J trimming: 2 bases; junction bases outside the gene matches: 0. The CDR3 covers 12 residues. Germline V gene sequence: CDR1 DFQATT, CDR2 SNEGSKA (reference sequence). Written as DNA, the CDR3 is TGCAGTGCGACTAGCGGGCAAGAGACCCAGTACTTC. Translated, it gives CSATSGQETQYF.

The DNA of the CDR3 is TGTGCCAGCTCCACCGTAGCGGGTTCCTCCTACAATGAGCAGTTCTTC. Residues: CASSTVAGSSYNEQFF. The J gene is TRBJ2-1, the V gene TRBV27, with 7 nucleotides matching TRBD2. Germline loops: CDR1 MNHEY, CDR2 SMNVEV (reference sequence). V gave up 8 bases and J gave up 0 bases; unmatched junction bases: 10. The CDR3 loop spans 16 amino acids.

This clonotype was counted ten times or more. The chain employs TRBV5-1 and TRBJ2-3, with D perhaps matching TRBD1 or TRBD2 (5 bases each). The CDR3 loop spans 13 amino acids. The germline V and J ends were trimmed by 0 bases and 6 bases, with 8 bases remaining between them. The germline V gene encodes CDR1 SGHRS and CDR2 YFSETQ. The CDR3 region is CASSLGDRDTQYF. The CDR3 DNA is TGCGCCAGCAGCTTGGGGGACCGGGATACGCAGTATTTT.

This clonotype was seen repeatedly, ten times or more. The chain couples TRBV12-3 or TRBV12-4 to TRBJ1-4; 8 positions match TRBD1. The CDR3 is made up of 16 amino acids. J was trimmed by 8 bases and V by 5 bases; bases with no gene match: 13. The CDR3 spells CASSPDAGTGGEKLFF. The CDR3 DNA reads as TGTGCCAGCAGTCCGGACGCCGGGACAGGTGGCGAAAAACTGTTTTTT.

This clonotype was detected ten times or more. A junction boundary mismatches the germline segment, possibly from a read error. This chain connects TRBV5-1 to TRBJ2-1; 7 bases fit TRBD1. The length of the CDR3 is 15 residues. From germline, CDR1 is SGHRS and CDR2 YFSETQ. CDR3 protein: CASSLVQGAYNEQFF. Here the CDR3 DNA reads TGTGCCAGCAGTTTAGTCCAGGGGGCCTACAATGAGCAGTTCTTC. Full variable domain (rest looked up from reference TRBV5-1 and TRBJ2-1): KAGVTQTPRYLIKTRGQQVTLSCSPISGHRSVSWYQQTPGQGLQFLFEYFSETQRNKGNFPGRFSGRQFSNSRSEMNVSTLELGDSALYLCASSLVQGAYNEQFFGPGTRLTVL.

Ten or more counts support this clonotype. The chain joins TRBV5-1 to TRBJ1-4; TRBD1 aligns across 9 bases. This CDR3 contains 14 residues. Germline trimming cut 3 bases from V and 8 bases from J; bases unmatched to any gene: 5. Germline loops: CDR1 SGHRS, CDR2 YFSETQ. The CDR3 reads CASSWTGVGEKLFF. The CDR3, as DNA: TGCGCCAGCAGCTGGACAGGGGTTGGAGAAAAACTGTTTTTT.

This clonotype was picked up one time. Just one base apart from a much larger clone, this may be a read error. The V gene is TRBV20-1, the J gene TRBJ1-5, with D possibly TRBD1 on 6 matching bases. The CDR3 sequence is 14 residues long. Germline CDR1 and CDR2: DFQATT and SNEGSKA (reference sequence). Here the CDR3 DNA reads TGCAGTACTAGAGAAGGGGGGGGTAATCAGCCCCAGCATTTT. Translation gives CSTREGGGNQPQHF.

The sample holds many counts of this clonotype. This chain connects TRBV28 to TRBJ2-3, with 9 bases that match TRBD2. With 3 bases clipped from V and 5 bases from J, the junction kept 12 bases outside the gene matches. The CDR3 sequence is 17 residues long. CDR1 is MDHEN, CDR2 SYDVKM, per germline. The DNA of the CDR3 is TGTGCCAGCAGTTTTCGGGTAGCGGGAGTTGGGGAAGATACGCAGTATTTT. This gives the protein CASSFRVAGVGEDTQYF. The complete variable domain, with remaining parts taken from reference TRBV28 and TRBJ2-3, reads DVKVTQSSRYLVKRTGEKVFLECVQDMDHENMFWYRQDPGLGLRLIYFSYDVKMKEKGDIPEGYSVSREKKERFSLILESASTNQTSMYLCASSFRVAGVGEDTQYFGPGTRLTVL.